Listed below are T cell receptor beta chains from one sample, sequenced in a study of CD8+ T cells in alopecia areata. Libraries were prepared by immunoSEQ multiplex PCR; TCRdb keeps only in-frame clonotypes and omits some of them. The data hold around 97,000 clones, with about nine tenths observed a single time. Sequenced material: CD8+ T cells sorted from blood, taken around week 31, from a patient treated with tofacitinib. These receptors were obtained from a human donor with alopecia areata. Both conserved end residues are part of each CDR3. A D gene is named only where the DNA matches it firmly. A clone size is listed for some rows: how often the clone was seen (once, few, many), or a class if it is expanded.

size,J,D,V,DNA,CDR3
-,TRBJ2-1,-,TRBV5-1,TGCGCCAGCAGCTTGATTTGGGAACAGGGTCCACCAATCTACAATGAGCAGTTCTTC,CASSLIWEQGPPIYNEQFF
-,TRBJ2-1,TRBD2,TRBV29-1,TGCAGCGTTGAAGATCTAGCGGGACGCTCCTACAATGAGCAGTTCTTC,CSVEDLAGRSYNEQFF
-,TRBJ2-7,TRBD1,TRBV6-6,TGTGCCAGCAGTTACCTCGGGACAGGGGTAGACGAGCAGTACTTC,CASSYLGTGVDEQYF
-,TRBJ1-2,-,TRBV19,TGTGCCAGTAGCCCGGGGGTGTCCTATGGCTACACCTTC,CASSPGVSYGYTF
-,TRBJ1-1,-,TRBV5-6,TGTGCCAGCAGCTTGGGGCAAACGAACACTGAAGCTTTCTTT,CASSLGQTNTEAFF
once,TRBJ1-1,TRBD1,TRBV7-8,TGTGCCAGCAGCTCCAGAGCCGGGACAGGGGTTCATGAAGCTTTCTTT,CASSSRAGTGVHEAFF
once,TRBJ2-7,TRBD2,TRBV29-1,TGCAGCGTTAGGACTAGCGTCTCCTACGAGCAGTACTTC,CSVRTSVSYEQYF
-,TRBJ2-3,-,TRBV7-8,TGTGCCAGCAGCCCACAGGGAGGAGGCACAGATACGCAGTATTTT,CASSPQGGGTDTQYF
-,TRBJ1-5,-,TRBV7-9,TGTGCCAGCAGCTCAACAGGATACCGCAATCAGCCCCAGCATTTT,CASSSTGYRNQPQHF
-,TRBJ2-7,-,TRBV27,TGTGCCAGCAGTTGGGGACACAGAGGAGCGTACGAGCAGTACTTC,CASSWGHRGAYEQYF
-,TRBJ2-7,-,TRBV4-1,TGCGCCAGCAGCTTGGGGGGGCTAGCGGAGCACTACGAGCAGTACTTC,CASSLGGLAEHYEQYF
-,TRBJ1-5,-,TRBV7-8,TGTGCCAGCAGCATGGGCAGGGCCGGGAATCAGCCCCAGCATTTT,CASSMGRAGNQPQHF
-,TRBJ1-2,-,TRBV9,TGTGCCAGCAGCGACGGGACCTTC,CASSDGTF
-,TRBJ2-1,TRBD2,TRBV7-6,TGTGCCAGCAGCCGACGGACTAGCGGGACCAATGAGCAGTTCTTC,CASSRRTSGTNEQFF
-,TRBJ2-7,TRBD1,TRBV7-3,TGTGCCAGCAGCTCCGGGACAGGGTCTGGGTGGTACCTCTACGAGCAGTACTTC,CASSSGTGSGWYLYEQYF
-,TRBJ1-6,-,TRBV27,TGTGCCAGCAGGGGGGAGGGTAATTCACCCCTCCACTTT,CASRGEGNSPLHF
-,TRBJ2-7,TRBD1,TRBV5-6,TGTGCCAGCAGCTTCGGCACTACCGGGACAGTCTCCTACGAGCAGTACTTC,CASSFGTTGTVSYEQYF
-,TRBJ2-3,TRBD1,TRBV19,TGTGCCAGTACAACAGGGGAAGGCACAGATACGCAGTATTTT,CASTTGEGTDTQYF
-,TRBJ1-1,-,TRBV27,TGTGCCAGCAGTCCATGGGGGGCTGAAGCTTTCTTT,CASSPWGAEAFF
-,TRBJ2-7,-,TRBV4-1,TGCGCCAGCAGCCAAGACTCTGGACTCTTGTACGAGCAGTACTTC,CASSQDSGLLYEQYF
-,TRBJ2-1,TRBD1,TRBV9,TGTGCCAGCAGCGCGACAGGGACGGATGAGCAGTTCTTC,CASSATGTDEQFF
-,TRBJ2-7,-,TRBV7-9,TGTGCCAGCAGCTCTAGGGGAGGGGGGGACCCGTACGAGCAGTACTTC,CASSSRGGGDPYEQYF
-,TRBJ2-1,-,TRBV7-6,TGTGCCAGCAGCTTAGGAGTAAACCCATACAATGAGCAGTTCTTC,CASSLGVNPYNEQFF
-,TRBJ2-7,TRBD1,TRBV4-1,TGCGCCAGCAGCGATGGACAGGGCCTCTCCTACGAGCAGTACTTC,CASSDGQGLSYEQYF
few,TRBJ2-7,TRBD2,TRBV5-4,TGTGCCAGCAGCCTTAGCGGGAAGAACGAGCAGTACTTC,CASSLSGKNEQYF
-,TRBJ2-1,-,TRBV7-9,TGTGCCAGCAGCTTTGTTGGCAGGGGCGGTTACAATGAGCAGTTCTTC,CASSFVGRGGYNEQFF
-,TRBJ2-1,TRBD2,TRBV30,TGTGCCTGGAATCAGGCGGGGGGCCCCAATGAGCAGTTCTTC,CAWNQAGGPNEQFF
-,TRBJ2-7,-,TRBV9,TGTGCCAGCAGCGTGGGGCCAGACGTCGACGAGCAGTACTTC,CASSVGPDVDEQYF
-,TRBJ2-4,-,TRBV29-1,TGCAGCGTTGAAGTAAGGACAAGAAAAAACATTCAGTACTTC,CSVEVRTRKNIQYF
-,TRBJ2-5,-,TRBV10-3,TGTGCCATCAGTGATCTGTGGACACCCCAGGGGAGGGAGACCCAGTACTTC,CAISDLWTPQGRETQYF
-,TRBJ2-1,TRBD2,TRBV5-1,TGCCCGTGGGGGAGGGCCTCCGACAATGAGCAGTTCTTC,CPWGRASDNEQFF
-,TRBJ2-3,-,TRBV7-6,TGTGCCAGCAGCTTCAGTAGCACAGATACGCAGTATTTT,CASSFSSTDTQYF
-,TRBJ2-1,-,TRBV15,TGTGCCACCAGCAGAGTTAGAATGGATGAGCAGTTCTTC,CATSRVRMDEQFF
once,TRBJ2-3,-,TRBV4-2,TGTGCCAGCAGCCGAGGGGAATCAAGCACAGATACGCAGTATTTT,CASSRGESSTDTQYF
-,TRBJ2-7,-,TRBV9,TGTGCCAGCAGCGCCGGGGGTACCTACGAGCAGTACTTC,CASSAGGTYEQYF